A single sample gave rise to the 23 T cell receptor beta chains below, sequenced in a study of T cells in Graves' hyperthyroidism and ophthalmopathy. Researchers took RNA transcripts and amplified the TCR beta CDR3 regions from them. The TCR CDR3 first-round RT-PCR relied on the HTBI primer set. TCRdb processed the multiplex PCR reads anew with MiXCR; each CDR3 protein has one entry. The table has about 530,000 distinct CDR3 sequences, 15% to 20% seen once. Sequencing was carried out using blood. These TCRs come from a woman younger than 30 with Graves' ophthalmopathy.

The chain has TRBV29-1 and TRBJ1-2; 10 bases match TRBD1. The V gene end was trimmed by 7 bases and the J gene end by 5 bases; junction bases not matched to a gene: 7. The CDR3 spans 13 residues. The germline V gene has CDR1 SQVTM and CDR2 ANQGSEA. The CDR3, as DNA: TGCAGCGCCAGGACAGGGGGGCGGTATGGCTACACCTTC. Translation: CSARTGGRYGYTF.

This clonotype was observed at least ten times. The CDR3: CASSLRQEAAFF. CDR3 nucleotides: TGTGCCAGCAGCCTTAGACAGGAGGCGGCTTTCTTT. This sequence joins TRBV5-4 and TRBJ1-1, with D possibly being TRBD1 (6 bases). Germline V CDR1 and CDR2: SGHNT, YYREEE (reference sequence). Trimming took 4 bases from V and 11 from J, leaving 15 bases between them. The CDR3 loop spans 12 amino acids.

The chain recombines TRBV19 with TRBJ1-1, with D possibly being TRBD1 (5 bases). CDR1 is LNHDA, CDR2 SQIVND, per germline (reference sequence). Between the trimmed V and J ends, which lost 6 bases and 1 base, there was a span of 15 bases. There are 15 residues in the CDR3. The CDR3 spells CASRSRTQGNTEAFF. The CDR3 DNA sequence: TGTGCCAGTAGGTCCCGAACCCAGGGGAACACTGAAGCTTTCTTT.

This clonotype was found a few times. The genes are TRBV11-2 and TRBJ1-1; no reliable D call. Trimming pared 4 bases from V and 1 base from J, leaving 16 bases between. The CDR3 totals 16 residues. Per germline, CDR1 SGHAT and CDR2 FQNNGV. CDR3 bases: TGTGCCAGCAGCTATCCCCCAGGCGAGGGGAACACTGAAGCTTTCTTT. It yields the protein CASSYPPGEGNTEAFF.

The rearrangement links TRBV3-1 to TRBJ2-2; TRBD2 aligns across 9 bases. The CDR3 is made up of 17 amino acids. CDR1 and CDR2 from the germline V gene are LGHDT and YNNKEL (reference sequence). Losses at the gene ends were 1 base for V and 2 bases for J; bases not matched to a gene: 5. The CDR3 sequence is CASSQGGLAQNTGELFF. In DNA, the CDR3 is TGTGCCAGCAGCCAAGGGGGACTAGCTCAAAACACCGGGGAGCTGTTTTTT. Supplemented by reference TRBV3-1 and TRBJ2-2, the full variable domain reads DTAVSQTPKYLVTQMGNDKSIKCEQNLGHDTMYWYKQDSKKFLKIMFSYNNKELIINETVPNRFSPKSPDKAHLNLHINSLELGDSAVYFCASSQGGLAQNTGELFFGEGSRLTVL.

In this sample, this clonotype turned up a few times. The J gene is TRBJ2-2, the V gene TRBV6-2 or TRBV6-3, with D possibly TRBD1 on 6 matching bases. The CDR3 is 12 amino acids. CDR1 is MNHEY and CDR2 is SVGEGT in the germline V gene. Deletions cut 5 bases from V and 6 bases from J, with 7 bases between. In DNA form, the CDR3 reads TGTGCCAGCAGTCACAGGGCCGGGGAGCTGTTTTTT. As protein: CASSHRAGELFF.

CDR3 nucleotide sequence: TGTGCCAGCAGGACGGACAGGGGAGAGACCCAGTACTTC. This gives the protein CASRTDRGETQYF. The chain links TRBV2 to TRBJ2-5, with 9 positions matching TRBD1. The V segment lost 6 bases and the J segment 4 bases; nucleotides outside the gene matches: 3. The CDR3 is made up of 13 amino acids. The germline V gene has CDR1 SNHLY and CDR2 FYNNEI.

This clonotype was counted many times. The chain links TRBV28 to TRBJ1-4; 8 bases fit TRBD1. Germline trimming cut 6 bases from V and 7 bases from J; bases unmatched to any gene: 7. In germline, CDR1 is MDHEN, CDR2 SYDVKM. The CDR3 runs 14 residues. CDR3 coding DNA: TGTGCCAGCAGCGCAACAGGGGGAGGTGAAAAACTGTTTTTT. As protein: CASSATGGGEKLFF.

The chain combines TRBV27 with TRBJ2-1; D gene uncertain. V lost 0 bases to trimming and J lost 0 bases, with 9 bases between them. The CDR3 is 16 residues long. Germline V gene lookup returns CDR1 MNHEY and CDR2 SMNVEV (reference sequence). The CDR3 sequence: CASSLSLESSYNEQFF. The DNA of the CDR3 is TGTGCCAGCAGTTTATCCTTAGAGAGCTCCTACAATGAGCAGTTCTTC.

This clonotype has at least ten counts. The V gene is TRBV2, the J gene TRBJ2-1, with TRBD1 identical over 9 bases. The ends lost 7 bases at V and 2 bases at J; junction bases unmatched: 6. This CDR3 contains 15 residues. Germline CDR1 reads SNHLY; CDR2 reads FYNNEI. In nucleotides, the CDR3 is TGTGCCAGCATCAGAGACAGGGGGACCTACAATGAGCAGTTCTTC. As protein: CASIRDRGTYNEQFF.

As concerns this clonotype: A much bigger clone sits one base away, suggesting this may be a read error. The chain combines TRBV18 with TRBJ2-5, with 9 positions matching TRBD2. The CDR3 covers 13 residues. Losses at the gene ends were 2 bases for V and 12 bases for J; bases not matched to a gene: 7. Germline CDR1 is KGHSH and CDR2 is LQKENI. This CDR3 is CASSPSGGGVEYF. The CDR3 coding sequence is TGTGCCAGCTCACCATCAGGCGGGGGGGTCGAGTACTTC.

This chain uses TRBV12-3 or TRBV12-4 with TRBJ1-4; 8 bases agree with TRBD1. V lost 6 bases and J lost 6; bases outside the gene matches: 6. The CDR3 contains 14 residues. The CDR3 loop reads CASSSTDRDEKLFF. The CDR3 coding sequence is TGTGCCAGCAGCTCAACGGACAGGGATGAAAAACTGTTTTTT.

As concerns this clonotype: With a much larger clone just one base away, this may be a read error. The chain is built from TRBV20-1 and TRBJ2-5, with 10 positions matching TRBD2. This CDR3 is built from 16 residues. CDR1 and CDR2 (germline): DFQATT, SNEGSKA (reference sequence). J was trimmed by 0 bases and V by 1 base; bases with no gene match: 5. The CDR3, as DNA: TGCAGTGCTAGAGGTCTAGCGGGAGTGTACCAAGAGACCCAGTACTTC. Translation: CSARGLAGVYQETQYF.

The J gene is TRBJ1-1, the V gene TRBV20-1; 8 nucleotides agree with TRBD1. CDR1 is DFQATT and CDR2 is SNEGSKA in the germline V gene (reference sequence). This CDR3 is 15 amino acids long. After removal of 6 bases from V and 1 base from J, the junction contained 10 bases not matched to a gene. The CDR3 here is CSARQGAVGNTEAFF. The DNA of the CDR3 is TGCAGTGCAAGGCAGGGGGCTGTAGGGAACACTGAAGCTTTCTTT.

This clonotype came up many times. V usage is TRBV27 and J usage is TRBJ2-7; TRBD2 is a possible D gene (6 bases). Per the germline V gene, CDR1 is MNHEY and CDR2 is SMNVEV (reference sequence). V was shortened by 5 bases and J by 0 bases, with 14 bases between the two germline ends. CDR3 length: 15 amino acids. The CDR3: CASSMGLPLSYEQYF. The CDR3, as DNA: TGTGCCAGCAGTATGGGACTCCCTCTCTCCTACGAGCAGTACTTC.

The chain uses TRBV10-3 and TRBJ2-1; D remains unclear. The CDR3 has 12 residues. Trimming left V 3 bases short and J 4 bases short, with 4 bases between. Germline-derived CDR1 and CDR2 are ENHRY and SYGVKD. The CDR3 protein is CAISDLYNEQFF. In DNA, the CDR3 is TGTGCCATCAGTGACTTGTACAATGAGCAGTTCTTC.

This rearrangement joins TRBV19 to TRBJ1-3; D gene ambiguous. V dropped 1 base and J dropped 0 bases, with 10 bases sitting between them. Germline V gives CDR1 LNHDA, CDR2 SQIVND (reference sequence). The length of the CDR3 is 16 residues. CDR3 residues: CASSIAPTDSGNTIYF. In DNA, the CDR3 is TGTGCCAGTAGTATAGCCCCCACAGACTCTGGAAACACCATATATTTT.

This clonotype was detected ten times or more. CDR3 in DNA: TGTGCCAGCACCCTATACGGGGAGCACTATGGCTACACCTTC. This sequence encodes CASTLYGEHYGYTF. The chain is built from TRBV28 and TRBJ1-2; no firm D call. Germline CDR1 MDHEN, CDR2 SYDVKM. CDR3 size: 14 residues. With 7 bases removed from V and 3 bases from J, the gap between germline ends came to 15 bases.

This clonotype showed up many times. The chain couples TRBV20-1 to TRBJ1-2, with 8 bases fitting TRBD1. CDR3 size: 14 residues. CDR1 DFQATT and CDR2 SNEGSKA come from the germline V gene (reference sequence). J gave up 2 bases and V 3 bases, and 5 bases lay outside the gene matches. CDR3 sequence reads: CSARGQERNYGYTF. CDR3 nucleotides: TGCAGTGCTAGGGGACAGGAGAGAAACTATGGCTACACCTTC.

J is TRBJ2-3 and V is TRBV7-8; D is possibly TRBD2 (5 bases). The CDR3 has 15 amino acids. Trimming took 1 base from V and 4 from J, leaving 12 bases between them. CDR1 and CDR2 from the germline V gene are SGHVS and FQNEAQ. CDR3 protein: CASSLDGKGADTQYF. Written as DNA, the CDR3 is TGTGCCAGCAGCTTAGACGGGAAGGGAGCAGATACGCAGTATTTT.

The chain links TRBV27 to TRBJ2-5; 7 nucleotides line up with TRBD2. CDR1 and CDR2 (germline): MNHEY, SMNVEV (reference sequence). The CDR3 contains 14 residues. Trimming took 4 bases from V and 4 from J; bases not matched to a gene: 6. This chain's CDR3 is CASSSGLVRETQYF. In nucleotides, the CDR3 is TGTGCCAGCAGTTCTGGACTAGTTCGAGAGACCCAGTACTTC.

This clonotype was recorded many times. This chain links TRBV12-3 or TRBV12-4 with TRBJ2-3; TRBD2 matches 10 bases. V was pared by 4 bases and J by 2 bases, with 6 bases of the junction left unmatched. The CDR3 has 16 residues. CDR3 in amino acids: CASSYTSGAITDTQYF. In DNA form, the CDR3 reads TGTGCCAGCAGTTATACTAGCGGGGCGATCACAGATACGCAGTATTTT.

This clonotype was observed many times. V usage is TRBV7-9 and J usage is TRBJ2-5, with D uncertain. Trimming took off 0 bases at V and 2 bases at J, with 4 bases between the two ends. This CDR3 region has 13 residues. CDR1 and CDR2 from the germline V gene are SEHNR and FQNEAQ (reference sequence). DNA for the CDR3: TGTGCCAGCAGCTTAGCCAAACAAGAGACCCAGTACTTC. It specifies CASSLAKQETQYF.